Below, one TCR beta chain is given with its context. This sample was taken from a study of blood T cell repertoires in COVID-19. Generated by immunoSEQ multiplex PCR, the TCRdb table keeps only in-frame clones and is missing some. The sample lists some 140,000 clones, just under 85% occurring once. Trimming removed 0 bases from V and 3 bases from J; junction bases left unmatched: 14. The germline CDR1 and CDR2 sequences are WSHSY and SAAADI. This CDR3 has 19 residues. The sequenced material came from peripheral blood. V gene TRBV10-2 combines with J gene TRBJ1-5, with 7 bases lining up with TRBD1. The receptor was derived from a human donor in a cohort sampled during active COVID-19. CDR3 sequence reads: CASSESESTRGMVNQPQHF. CDR3 DNA: TGCGCCAGCAGTGAGTCCGAATCAACCAGGGGGATGGTCAATCAGCCCCAGCATTTT.